Below, 22 T cell receptor beta chains from the same sample are listed, as sequenced in a study of T cells expressing NK-cell markers. TCRdb reworked the 5' RACE reads into one entry per CDR3 protein, no DNA. Its clone listing holds about 260,000 distinct CDR3 sequences. The sample taken for sequencing was blood T cells: a sorted CD56 or NKG2C T cell subset, CD4+ or CD8+ T cells, or bulk PBMC T cells (not recorded which). The source is a woman between 18 and 69 years old in good health.

This chain connects TRBV9 to TRBJ2-1; TCRdb names TRBD1, which stays unverified in the absence of DNA. CDR1 is SGDLS and CDR2 is YYNGEE in the germline V gene. The CDR3 runs 15 residues. The CDR3 protein is CASSPLGQGADEQFF. Full variable domain (missing parts from reference TRBV9 and TRBJ2-1): DSGVTQTPKHLITATGQRVTLRCSPRSGDLSVYWYQQSLDQGLQFLIQYYNGEERAKGNILERFSAQQFPDLHSELNLSSLELGDSALYFCASSPLGQGADEQFFGPGTRLTVL.

This chain uses TRBV6-5 with TRBJ2-5; TCRdb's D gene call, TRBD1, goes unchecked for lack of DNA. CDR1 is MNHEY and CDR2 is SVGAGI in the germline V gene. The CDR3 has 15 amino acids. The CDR3 spells CASSYRYRGQETQYF.

The chain links TRBV7-2 to TRBJ2-3; TCRdb designates TRBD2, a call that cannot be tested without DNA. The CDR3 is 16 residues long. CDR1 is SGHTA and CDR2 is FQGNSA in the germline V gene. CDR3: CASSRTSGGATDTQYF.

This chain links TRBV6-5 with TRBJ2-7. From germline, CDR1 is MNHEY and CDR2 SVGAGI. CDR3 length equals 14 residues. CDR3 loop: CASSLRLWSYEQYF.

This chain joins TRBV11-2 and TRBJ1-6; TCRdb returns TRBD1, unconfirmable since there is no DNA. CDR1 is SGHAT, CDR2 FQNNGV, per germline. The CDR3 has 16 residues. CDR3 amino acids: CASSLQGVSYNSPLHF.

The rearrangement uses TRBV7-3 and TRBJ2-1; TCRdb's D gene call, TRBD2, goes unchecked for lack of DNA. The CDR3 runs to 17 residues. From germline, CDR1 is SGHTA and CDR2 FQGTGA. The CDR3 reads CASSLTLAGGFYNEQFF.

The V gene is TRBV29-1, the J gene TRBJ2-5. Germline CDR1 is SQVTM and CDR2 is ANQGSEA. CDR3 size: 12 residues. CDR3: CSVSAIQETQYF.

The J gene is TRBJ2-3, the V gene TRBV3-1; TCRdb's D call of TRBD2 is untestable without DNA. The CDR3 sequence is 16 residues long. Germline CDR1 is LGHDT and CDR2 is YNNKEL (reference sequence). CDR3: CASSLSSGGASITQYF.

The genes are TRBV3-1 and TRBJ2-5. Germline CDR1 and CDR2: LGHDT and YNNKEL (reference sequence). The CDR3 extends over 11 amino acids. The CDR3 reads CASSQERAQYF.

V is TRBV5-1 and J is TRBJ2-7; TCRdb returns TRBD1, unconfirmable since there is no DNA. The germline gives CDR1 SGHRS, CDR2 YFSETQ. The CDR3 runs to 16 residues. The CDR3 is CASSSAGQGRLYEQYF. Full variable domain (missing parts from reference TRBV5-1 and TRBJ2-7): KAGVTQTPRYLIKTRGQQVTLSCSPISGHRSVSWYQQTPGQGLQFLFEYFSETQRNKGNFPGRFSGRQFSNSRSEMNVSTLELGDSALYLCASSSAGQGRLYEQYFGPGTRLTVT.

The rearrangement uses TRBV12-3 or TRBV12-4 and TRBJ2-2. The CDR3 is 11 amino acids. This CDR3 is CASSSSGELFF.

The genes are TRBV7-8 and TRBJ2-5; without DNA, the TCRdb call of TRBD1 cannot be checked. The germline CDR1 and CDR2 sequences are SGHVS and FQNEAQ. The CDR3 is made up of 14 amino acids. CDR3: CASSSPRGAETQYF. Filled out from reference TRBV7-8 and TRBJ2-5, the complete variable domain reads GAGVSQSPRYKVAKRGQDVALRCDPISGHVSLFWYQQALGQGPEFLTYFQNEAQLDKSGLPSDRFFAERPEGSVSTLKIQRTQQEDSAVYLCASSSPRGAETQYFGPGTRLLVL.

The V call is TRBV25-1, the J call TRBJ2-1; TCRdb reports TRBD1, a call that lacks DNA to check it against. The CDR3 extends over 18 amino acids. The germline gives CDR1 MGHDK, CDR2 SYGVNS. Here the CDR3 reads CASSGLGPRVSSYNEQFF.

This chain uses TRBV20-1 with TRBJ2-7. In germline, CDR1 is DFQATT, CDR2 SNEGSKA (reference sequence). CDR3 length: 15 amino acids. CDR3 protein: CSAIDTSGKSYEQYF.

This CDR3 reads CASSETDNYGYTF. V is TRBV5-1 and J is TRBJ1-2. The germline V gene has CDR1 SGHRS and CDR2 YFSETQ. CDR3 size: 13 residues.

V is TRBV6-5 and J is TRBJ2-7; TCRdb's assignment of TRBD1 cannot be checked, as there is no DNA. Germline-derived CDR1 and CDR2 are MNHEY and SVGAGI. This CDR3 comprises 15 residues. The CDR3 sequence: CASSFGQLASYEQYF.

The V call is TRBV20-1, the J call TRBJ1-2; TCRdb reports TRBD1, a call that lacks DNA to check it against. Germline lookup yields CDR1 DFQATT and CDR2 SNEGSKA (reference sequence). The CDR3 covers 13 residues. CDR3 sequence reads: CSASGRQGYGYTF.

The V and J genes are TRBV3-1 and TRBJ2-1; TCRdb calls TRBD2, which cannot be checked without DNA. The CDR3 extends over 15 amino acids. Germline V CDR1 and CDR2: LGHDT, YNNKEL (reference sequence). The CDR3 sequence: CASSQTSGRYNEQFF.

The chain joins TRBV4-3 to TRBJ1-6; the D gene TCRdb calls, TRBD1, cannot be checked with no DNA. Germline CDR1 LGHNA, CDR2 YSLEER. The CDR3 has 14 residues. The CDR3 loop is CASSLGQLNSPLHF.

The chain links TRBV3-1 to TRBJ1-4; absent DNA, TCRdb's TRBD1 call cannot be checked. CDR1 is LGHDT, CDR2 YNNKEL, per germline (reference sequence). The CDR3 totals 15 residues. CDR3 protein: CASSQRQGSYEKLFF.

The chain carries TRBV25-1 and TRBJ2-6. Germline CDR1 reads MGHDK; CDR2 reads SYGVNS. The CDR3 has 12 residues. The chain's CDR3 is CASLSGANVLTF.

This rearrangement joins TRBV30 to TRBJ2-6. CDR1 and CDR2 (germline): GTSNPN, SVGIG (reference sequence). The CDR3 is made up of 15 amino acids. The CDR3 sequence: CAWSPQGSGANVLTF. The full variable domain, its missing parts supplied by reference TRBV30 and TRBJ2-6, is SQTIHQWPATLVQPVGSPLSLECTVEGTSNPNLYWYRQAAGRGLQLLFYSVGIGQISSEVPQNLSASRPQDRQFILSSKKLLLSDSGFYLCAWSPQGSGANVLTFGAGSRLTVL.